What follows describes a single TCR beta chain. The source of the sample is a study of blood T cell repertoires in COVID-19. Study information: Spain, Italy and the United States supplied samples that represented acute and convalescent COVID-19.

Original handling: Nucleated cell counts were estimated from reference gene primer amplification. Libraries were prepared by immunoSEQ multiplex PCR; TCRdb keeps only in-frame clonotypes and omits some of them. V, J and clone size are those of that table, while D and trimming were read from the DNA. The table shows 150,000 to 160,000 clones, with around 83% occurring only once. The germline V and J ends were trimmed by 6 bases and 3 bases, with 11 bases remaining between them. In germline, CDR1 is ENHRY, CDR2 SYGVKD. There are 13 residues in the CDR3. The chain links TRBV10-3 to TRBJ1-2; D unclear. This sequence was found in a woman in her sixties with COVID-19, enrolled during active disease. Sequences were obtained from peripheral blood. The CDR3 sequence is CAISQAPDYGYTF. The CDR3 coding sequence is TGTGCCATCAGCCAGGCTCCAGACTATGGCTACACCTTC.